This is a list of T cell receptor beta chains from one sample in a study of early T cells in non-severe SARS-CoV-2 infection. TCRdb re-derived calls from the 5' RACE reads in MiXCR, one entry per CDR3 protein. Here the sample spans around 25,000 distinct CDR3 sequences, roughly 4.8% being singletons. The sample comprised whole blood. Receptors were obtained from an adult who was a healthcare worker with PCR-confirmed SARS-CoV-2 infection or an uninfected control (not recorded which). Both conserved end residues are part of each CDR3. Each record gives: D gene, J gene, V gene, clone size, CDR3 protein, CDR3 DNA. A D gene is named only where the DNA matches it firmly. Clone size is not always given. Where it is, it says once, few, many or a class for expanded clones.

>TRBD2|TRBJ2-2|TRBV5-1|.
CASSFSGSGTGELFF
TGCGCCAGCAGCTTCAGCGGGAGTGGCACCGGGGAGCTGTTTTTT
>TRBD2|TRBJ2-1|TRBV19|few
CASSMGLAAYNEQFF
TGTGCCAGTAGTATGGGACTAGCGGCCTACAATGAGCAGTTCTTC
>.|TRBJ2-7|TRBV21-1|many
CASSKETHRPTYEQYF
TGTGCCAGCAGCAAAGAAACCCACAGACCTACCTACGAGCAGTACTTC
>.|TRBJ2-2|TRBV27|many
CASSLTGSLNTGELFF
TGTGCCAGCAGTTTGACGGGGTCCTTGAACACCGGGGAGCTGTTTTTT
>.|TRBJ1-2|TRBV20-1|.
CSADSGAEWGYTF
TGCAGTGCTGACAGTGGGGCGGAATGGGGCTACACCTTC
>TRBD2|TRBJ2-5|TRBV20-1|many
CSARDRSGSGETQYF
TGCAGTGCTAGAGATCGTAGCGGGAGCGGAGAGACCCAGTACTTC
>.|TRBJ1-2|TRBV14|few
CASSQHPDLPRDGYTF
TGTGCCAGCAGCCAACACCCGGACCTTCCTCGTGATGGCTACACCTTC
>.|TRBJ2-1|TRBV20-1|.
CSASYSGRHEQFF
TGCAGTGCTAGTTACTCGGGGAGACATGAGCAGTTCTTC
>TRBD1|TRBJ1-2|TRBV24-1|few
CATSDGTGFGYTF
TGTGCCACCAGTGACGGGACAGGGTTTGGCTACACCTTC
>.|TRBJ1-6|TRBV4-1|many
CASSQDGGLLSPLHF
TGCGCCAGCAGCCAAGATGGGGGGCTCCTTTCACCCCTCCACTTT
>TRBD1|TRBJ2-7|TRBV7-3|many
CASSPRGSSYEQYF
TGTGCCAGCAGCCCCAGGGGGAGCTCCTACGAGCAGTACTTC
>.|TRBJ2-3|TRBV5-5|many
CASSNVRTSPPTDTQYF
TGTGCCAGCAGCAACGTCCGAACGTCCCCCCCCACAGATACGCAGTATTTT
>.|TRBJ1-1|TRBV29-1|.
CSVGPTVSEAFF
TGCAGCGTTGGGCCTACTGTCTCTGAAGCTTTCTTT
>TRBD2|TRBJ2-1|TRBV7-8|few
CASQLLSGRVNEQFF
TGTGCCAGTCAGCTTCTCAGCGGGAGGGTGAATGAGCAGTTCTTC
>TRBD2|TRBJ2-7|TRBV20-1|many
CSARAGGGRTYYEQYF
TGCAGTGCTAGAGCGGGGGGAGGGAGGACCTACTACGAGCAGTACTTC
>TRBD1|TRBJ2-7|TRBV4-1|many
CASSHTTGGYEQYF
TGCGCCAGCAGCCATACAACAGGGGGGTACGAGCAGTACTTC
>.|TRBJ2-1|TRBV20-1|many
CSASPTAGTLQFF
TGCAGTGCTTCTCCCACGGCCGGGACTCTGCAGTTCTTC
>.|TRBJ1-4|TRBV28|many
CATYETGGDEKLFF
TGTGCCACCTATGAGACAGGAGGGGATGAAAAACTGTTTTTT
>TRBD1|TRBJ2-3|TRBV4-1|many
CASSPRDRGNTDTQYF
TGCGCCAGCAGCCCCAGGGACAGGGGAAACACAGATACGCAGTATTTT
>.|TRBJ1-1|TRBV11-1|few
CASSLSRHQLNTEAFF
TGTGCCAGCAGCTTATCCCGACACCAATTGAACACTGAAGCTTTCTTT
>.|TRBJ1-5|TRBV3-1|many
CASSQARGGGPQHF
TGTGCCAGCAGCCAAGCTCGCGGGGGCGGGCCCCAGCATTTT
>.|TRBJ1-2|TRBV19|many
CASSIGAAGYTF
TGTGCCAGTAGTATAGGGGCGGCCGGCTACACCTTC
>.|TRBJ1-1|TRBV10-3|many
CAIGYGKNTEAFF
TGTGCCATCGGGTACGGAAAGAACACTGAAGCTTTCTTT
>TRBD2|TRBJ2-5|TRBV20-1|few
CSARDQASGSQETQYF
TGCAGTGCTAGAGATCAGGCTAGCGGGAGCCAAGAGACCCAGTACTTC
>.|TRBJ1-1|TRBV27|few
CASKGTRGRPNTEAFF
TGTGCCAGCAAGGGGACAAGGGGAAGGCCTAACACTGAAGCTTTCTTT
>TRBD1|TRBJ2-7|TRBV3-1|few
CASSQTRGLLSEQYF
TGTGCCAGCAGCCAGACCAGGGGGCTCTTGAGCGAGCAGTACTTC
>.|TRBJ2-5|TRBV4-1|.
CASSHQEETQYF
TGCGCCAGCAGCCACCAAGAAGAGACCCAGTACTTC
>.|TRBJ2-7|TRBV5-8|few
CASSFVSPREQYF
TGTGCCAGCAGCTTTGTTAGTCCCAGGGAGCAGTACTTC
>.|TRBJ2-3|TRBV11-2|many
CASSLASAEDTQYF
TGTGCCAGCAGCTTAGCTAGCGCCGAAGATACGCAGTATTTT
>.|TRBJ2-7|TRBV7-9|few
CASSLARGYEQYF
TGTGCCAGCAGCTTAGCCAGGGGATACGAGCAGTACTTC
>.|TRBJ2-6|TRBV5-1|many
CASSFNTVSGANVLTF
TGCGCCAGCAGCTTCAACACAGTCTCTGGGGCCAACGTCCTGACTTTC
>.|TRBJ1-1|TRBV29-1|once
CSTAGATEAFF
TGCAGCACTGCGGGGGCGACTGAAGCTTTCTTT
>TRBD2|TRBJ2-3|TRBV5-1|many
CASSPSGRAFHSTDTQYF
TGCGCCAGCAGCCCTAGCGGGAGGGCCTTTCATAGCACAGATACGCAGTATTTT
>.|TRBJ2-7|TRBV7-9|few
CASSLVIGRGGTYEQYF
TGTGCCAGCAGCTTAGTAATTGGGCGGGGTGGTACCTACGAGCAGTACTTC
>.|TRBJ1-5|TRBV29-1|.
CSGGGDSNQPQHF
TGCAGCGGAGGCGGGGATAGCAATCAGCCCCAGCATTTT
>.|TRBJ2-3|TRBV7-2|many
CASSLSTSPLDTQYF
TGTGCCAGCAGCTTAAGTACGAGCCCCCTAGATACGCAGTATTTT
>.|TRBJ2-1|TRBV7-6|few
CASSLGGARPYNEQFF
TGTGCCAGCAGCTTAGGGGGGGCAAGGCCCTACAATGAGCAGTTCTTC
>TRBD1|TRBJ1-5|TRBV28|many
CASSSRGTGANQPQHF
TGTGCCAGCAGCTCTAGGGGGACAGGGGCTAATCAGCCCCAGCATTTT
>.|TRBJ1-1|TRBV12-5|many
CASGLVWPGDTEAFF
TGTGCTAGTGGTTTGGTTTGGCCTGGGGACACTGAAGCTTTCTTT
>TRBD2|TRBJ2-7|TRBV6-6|many
CASSSPGSGSYEQYF
TGTGCCAGCAGTTCCCCCGGGAGCGGGAGTTACGAGCAGTACTTC
>TRBD1|TRBJ2-1|TRBV20-1|many
CSASDRGVISYNEQFF
TGCAGTGCCAGCGACAGGGGCGTCATCTCCTACAATGAGCAGTTCTTC
>.|TRBJ2-3|TRBV5-1|many
CASSLGPASTDTQYF
TGCGCCAGCAGCTTGGGACCGGCAAGCACAGATACGCAGTATTTT
>.|TRBJ2-7|TRBV9|few
CASSRLAHEQYF
TGTGCCAGCAGTCGTCTAGCCCACGAGCAGTACTTC
>.|TRBJ1-5|TRBV12-3/TRBV12-4|few
CASSLGNRLQPQHF
TGTGCCAGCAGTTTAGGGAATAGGCTCCAGCCCCAGCATTTT
>TRBD2|TRBJ2-3|TRBV12-3/TRBV12-4|.
CASIKGSTSGIGTDTQYF
TGTGCCAGCATCAAAGGGTCGACTAGCGGGATAGGGACAGATACGCAGTATTTT
>TRBD1|TRBJ2-7|TRBV29-1|many
CSVGNLWDRVAEQYF
TGCAGCGTTGGAAATCTTTGGGACAGGGTTGCCGAGCAGTACTTC